These 10 T cell receptor beta chains were sequenced from one sample in a study of blood T cells in healthy people across ages. Then a second PCR, running roughly 6 to 11 cycles, was carried out with a sample-barcoded 5' primer and a J-beta primer mix. From the 5' RACE reads, TCRdb called clonotypes with MiXCR, one entry per CDR3 protein. The repertoire holds around 820,000 distinct CDR3 sequences, with roughly 25% as singletons. The same sample was also used in a study of T cells of mothers and their children.

Sample: blood. The receptors stem from a boy between 10 and 17 years old in good health.

The chain couples TRBV4-2 to TRBJ2-1; D possibly corresponds to TRBD2 (7 bases). V was trimmed by 4 bases and J by 7 bases, leaving 20 bases between them. CDR1 is LGHNA and CDR2 is YNFKEQ in the germline V gene. The CDR3 extends over 16 amino acids. CDR3 amino acids: CASSRPGTTGGNEQFF. DNA for the CDR3: TGTGCCAGCAGCCGTCCCGGGACAACCGGGGGGAATGAGCAGTTCTTC.

A few counts support this clonotype. The chain has TRBV20-1 and TRBJ2-5; unclear D gene. Trimming cost V 5 bases and J 4 bases, with 20 bases left between them. Germline assignment: CDR1 DFQATT and CDR2 SNEGSKA (reference sequence). This CDR3 contains 15 residues. CDR3 region: CSAPKIPVSAETQYF. CDR3 bases: TGCAGTGCTCCTAAGATCCCCGTATCCGCAGAGACCCAGTACTTC.

This clonotype was detected a few times. The rearrangement uses TRBV29-1 and TRBJ2-5; possibly TRBD2 for D (5 bases). This CDR3 has 14 residues. V lost 5 bases, J lost 4 bases, and 17 bases lay in between. CDR1 is SQVTM and CDR2 is ANQGSEA in the germline V gene. The CDR3 here is CSVSLAFNGETQYF. The DNA of the CDR3 is TGCAGCGTTTCCCTAGCTTTCAACGGAGAGACCCAGTACTTC.

This clonotype was seen more than once but under ten times. The chain links TRBV29-1 to TRBJ2-1; possibly TRBD1 for D (5 bases). Germline CDR1 is SQVTM and CDR2 is ANQGSEA. V was pared by 6 bases and J by 2 bases, with 5 bases between. The CDR3 spans 11 residues. CDR3 protein: CSVGPYNEQFF. CDR3 sequence (DNA): TGCAGCGTGGGGCCCTACAATGAGCAGTTCTTC.

Only a few counts were recorded for this clonotype. The chain has TRBV12-3 or TRBV12-4 and TRBJ2-6; no clear D gene. This CDR3 has 15 amino acids. V was pared by 1 base and J by 0 bases, with 4 bases between. The CDR3 loop is CASSLVRSGANVLTF. DNA for the CDR3: TGTGCCAGCAGTTTAGTTCGCTCTGGGGCCAACGTCCTGACTTTC.

Comment on this clonotype: At one of its ends the junction is not consistent with the germline gene, which may arise from a read error. J is TRBJ2-2 and V is TRBV2; possibly TRBD1 or TRBD2 for D (5 bases each). From germline, CDR1 is SNHLY and CDR2 FYNNEI. CDR3 size: 15 residues. CDR3 region: CASTPGLSNTGELLF. As DNA, the CDR3 is TGTGCCAGCACGCCAGGGTTATCGAACACCGGGGAGCTGCTTTTT.

For the CDR3, the DNA is TGTGCCAGCGACCCTGGGTGGGAGTTAGGAGCTTTCTTT. This translates into CASDPGWELGAFF. The rearrangement joins TRBV12-3 or TRBV12-4 to TRBJ1-1; no definite D call. Trimming left V 8 bases short and J 10 bases short, with 20 bases between. The CDR3 consists of 13 residues.

The V call is TRBV28, the J call TRBJ1-2; 9 bases are shared with TRBD1. This CDR3 is built from 18 residues. Germline V gene sequence: CDR1 MDHEN, CDR2 SYDVKM. V trimming: 6 bases; J trimming: 3 bases; junction bases outside the gene matches: 17. CDR3 amino acids: CASSRSMGWGQGHYGYTF. The CDR3 DNA sequence: TGTGCCAGCAGCCGCAGTATGGGTTGGGGACAGGGCCACTATGGCTACACCTTC.

This clonotype appeared a few times. The chain links TRBV12-3 or TRBV12-4 to TRBJ1-1; TRBD1 is a possible D gene (6 bases). CDR3 size: 14 residues. The V end was cut by 4 bases, the J end by 4 bases, with 13 bases between. CDR3 in amino acids: CASSSNRARTEAFF. The CDR3 nucleotides are TGTGCCAGCAGTTCAAACAGGGCCCGCACTGAAGCTTTCTTT.

The chain carries TRBV7-2 and TRBJ2-4; D tentatively fits TRBD1 or TRBD2 (6 bases each). Trimming took 9 bases from V and 8 from J, leaving 14 bases between them. This CDR3 has 12 residues. Germline CDR1 SGHTA, CDR2 FQGNSA. CDR3 in amino acids: CASTHRGDIQYF. CDR3 sequence (DNA): TGTGCCAGTACACATAGGGGGGACATTCAGTACTTC.